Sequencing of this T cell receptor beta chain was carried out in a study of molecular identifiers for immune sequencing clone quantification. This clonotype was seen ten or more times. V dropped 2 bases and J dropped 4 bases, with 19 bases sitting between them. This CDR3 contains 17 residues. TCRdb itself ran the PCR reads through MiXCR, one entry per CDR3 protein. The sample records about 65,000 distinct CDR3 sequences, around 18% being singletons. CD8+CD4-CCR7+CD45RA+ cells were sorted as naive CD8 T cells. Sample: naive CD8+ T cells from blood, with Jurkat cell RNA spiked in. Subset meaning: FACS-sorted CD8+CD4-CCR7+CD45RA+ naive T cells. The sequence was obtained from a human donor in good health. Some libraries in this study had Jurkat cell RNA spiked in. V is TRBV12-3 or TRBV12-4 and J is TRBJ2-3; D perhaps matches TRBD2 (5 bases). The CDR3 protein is CASSLMRVAGGADTQYF. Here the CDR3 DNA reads TGTGCCAGCAGTTTAATGAGAGTAGCCGGAGGCGCAGATACGCAGTATTTT.